This is a list of T cell receptor beta chains from one sample in a study of sequential checkpoint blockade in melanoma. Assay: immunoSEQ multiplex PCR; the TCRdb copy retains only in-frame clones and omits some. The sample has around 13,000 clones; about 78% are singletons. The input for sequencing was CD8+ T cells sorted from blood (inferred from file names), taken from a patient given nivolumab and ipilimumab in sequence. The source is a human donor with melanoma. CDR3s include the opening cysteine and the closing phenylalanine or tryptophan. D genes are given only for firm matches. Expanded clones get a size class; other rows say once, few or many, or leave the size out.

d_call	clone_size	j_call	v_call	cdr3_aa	cdr3_nt
-	once	TRBJ1-2	TRBV19	CASSASRGTNYGYTF	TGTGCCAGTAGTGCGAGCAGGGGAACTAACTATGGCTACACCTTC
TRBD2	-	TRBJ2-3	TRBV7-8	CASRDLAGLTDTQYF	TGTGCCAGCAGGGACTTAGCGGGACTCACAGATACGCAGTATTTT
-	few	TRBJ2-1	TRBV4-1	CASSLRRTDYNEQFF	TGCGCCAGCAGCCTGCGAAGGACAGACTACAATGAGCAGTTCTTC
-	-	TRBJ1-1	TRBV5-4	CASSVWGGPGAFF	TGTGCCAGCAGCGTTTGGGGGGGGCCCGGGGCTTTCTTT
-	few	TRBJ1-5	TRBV10-3	CAISEAGVGNQPQHF	TGTGCCATCAGTGAGGCAGGGGTCGGCAATCAGCCCCAGCATTTT
-	-	TRBJ2-5	TRBV7-7	CASSLDRDKQETQYF	TGTGCTAGCAGCTTAGACCGGGACAAACAAGAGACCCAGTACTTC
-	-	TRBJ2-3	TRBV29-1	CSVGRSGDTQYF	TGCAGCGTTGGTCGGAGCGGAGATACGCAGTATTTT
TRBD1	-	TRBJ1-2	TRBV28	CASSLGQGALGYTF	TGTGCCAGCAGTCTTGGACAGGGGGCGCTTGGCTACACCTTC
-	medium-sized	TRBJ2-1	TRBV19	CASSISRGNEQFF	TGTGCCAGTAGTATAAGCAGGGGCAATGAGCAGTTCTTC
-	-	TRBJ2-5	TRBV15	CATSRDRKETQYF	TGTGCCACCAGCAGAGACAGGAAAGAGACCCAGTACTTC
TRBD2	-	TRBJ2-1	TRBV7-3	CASSLTSSGRSSYNEQFF	TGTGCCAGCAGCTTAACAAGCAGCGGGAGGAGCTCCTACAATGAGCAGTTCTTC
-	-	TRBJ2-2	TRBV30	CAWSVGGGPGELFF	TGTGCCTGGAGTGTTGGAGGGGGCCCCGGGGAGCTGTTTTTT
TRBD1	once	TRBJ2-1	TRBV11-3	CASSPTLDRGRYNEQFF	TGTGCCAGCAGCCCTACCTTGGACAGGGGTCGCTACAATGAGCAGTTCTTC
TRBD2	-	TRBJ2-7	TRBV4-2	CASSQEGGLGLHEQYF	TGTGCCAGCAGCCAAGAGGGAGGGCTCGGTCTCCACGAGCAGTACTTC
TRBD1	-	TRBJ2-7	TRBV30	CAWMDRGSFYEQYF	TGTGCCTGGATGGACAGGGGTTCCTTCTACGAGCAGTACTTC
TRBD2	-	TRBJ2-7	TRBV11-2	CASSYRPGAGGYEQYF	TGTGCCAGCAGCTATCGACCGGGGGCGGGAGGGTACGAGCAGTACTTC
TRBD2	-	TRBJ2-3	TRBV5-1	CASSLDGSGISTDTQYF	TGCGCCAGCAGCTTGGATGGTAGCGGGATCAGCACAGATACGCAGTATTTT
-	-	TRBJ2-4	TRBV21-1	CASTEPEAAWAKNIQYF	TGTGCCAGCACCGAACCCGAGGCAGCCTGGGCCAAAAACATTCAGTACTTC
TRBD1	few	TRBJ1-5	TRBV9	CASSPGTEDQPQHF	TGTGCCAGCAGCCCAGGGACAGAAGATCAGCCCCAGCATTTT
TRBD1	once	TRBJ2-2	TRBV6-5	CASSSRTGGNTGELFF	TGTGCCAGCAGTTCAAGGACAGGGGGTAACACCGGGGAGCTGTTTTTT
TRBD2	-	TRBJ2-3	TRBV5-1	CASSLTGGLGDTQYF	TGCGCCAGCAGCTTGACGGGAGGGCTAGGAGATACGCAGTATTTT
-	few	TRBJ2-1	TRBV7-2	CASSAKPLAEQRLNEQFF	TGTGCCAGCAGCGCAAAACCCTTAGCGGAGCAGCGACTAAATGAGCAGTTCTTC
TRBD2	-	TRBJ2-7	TRBV25-1	CASSERSSGRGYF	TGTGCCAGCAGTGAACGGTCTAGCGGGAGAGGGTACTTC
-	medium-sized	TRBJ2-5	TRBV21-1	CASSIRTSGEETQYF	TGTGCCAGCAGCATCCGGACTAGCGGGGAAGAGACCCAGTACTTC
-	-	TRBJ1-1	TRBV30	CAWSYGATEAFF	TGTGCCTGGAGTTATGGAGCCACTGAAGCTTTCTTT
-	once	TRBJ2-4	TRBV7-9	CASSSGGVAKNIQYF	TGTGCCAGCAGCTCTGGGGGCGTAGCCAAAAACATTCAGTACTTC
-	-	TRBJ1-3	TRBV19	CASSIVQGSSSGNTIYF	TGTGCCAGTAGTATAGTACAGGGATCGAGCTCTGGAAACACCATATATTTT
TRBD2	-	TRBJ2-7	TRBV28	CASRGPGLAGGPTYEQYF	TGTGCCAGCAGGGGACCGGGACTAGCGGGAGGGCCTACCTACGAGCAGTACTTC
TRBD2	-	TRBJ2-5	TRBV5-4	CASSPKVVLADGETQYF	TGTGCCAGCAGCCCGAAGGTCGTTCTAGCGGATGGAGAGACCCAGTACTTC
-	-	TRBJ1-1	TRBV5-1	CASSFADMNTEAFF	TGCGCCAGCAGCTTCGCAGATATGAACACTGAAGCTTTCTTT
-	-	TRBJ1-2	TRBV2	CASPQDKIGGYTF	TGTGCCAGCCCACAGGACAAGATTGGGGGCTACACCTTC
TRBD2	once	TRBJ2-1	TRBV27	CASSFLADYNEQFF	TGTGCCAGCAGTTTTCTAGCGGACTACAATGAGCAGTTCTTC
-	few	TRBJ1-1	TRBV4-3	CASSQVAWRATEAFF	TGCGCCAGCAGCCAAGTCGCCTGGAGGGCCACTGAAGCTTTCTTT
-	-	TRBJ1-5	TRBV10-3	CAISLSPGNQPQHF	TGTGCCATCAGTCTCTCCCCGGGTAATCAGCCCCAGCATTTT
-	-	TRBJ2-2	TRBV9	CASSDSGNTGELFF	TGTGCCAGCAGCGACAGCGGTAACACCGGGGAGCTGTTTTTT
TRBD1	-	TRBJ2-7	TRBV27	CASSLVRTGGSEQYF	TGTGCCAGCAGTTTAGTTCGGACAGGGGGCAGCGAGCAGTACTTC
TRBD2	-	TRBJ2-3	TRBV27	CASSLEPGLAGGRGDTQYF	TGTGCCAGCAGTCTAGAACCGGGACTAGCGGGAGGGCGGGGAGATACGCAGTATTTT
TRBD2	-	TRBJ2-1	TRBV27	CASSLGVGGPSYNGQFF	TGTGCCAGCAGTTTAGGTGTGGGAGGGCCTTCCTACAATGGGCAGTTCTTC
TRBD1	few	TRBJ2-7	TRBV19	CASGAGGDYEQYF	TGTGCCTCGGGCGCAGGGGGTGACTACGAGCAGTACTTC
-	-	TRBJ2-4	TRBV13	CASSLGFRGKYF	TGTGCCAGCAGCTTAGGCTTCCGGGGGAAGTACTTC
TRBD2	-	TRBJ2-1	TRBV9	CASSDTAGGEYNEQFF	TGTGCCAGCAGCGACACAGCGGGGGGGGAGTACAATGAGCAGTTCTTC
TRBD1	-	TRBJ2-5	TRBV29-1	CSAASGTGGEETQYF	TGCAGCGCCGCTTCCGGGACAGGGGGCGAAGAGACCCAGTACTTC
TRBD2	few	TRBJ2-2	TRBV5-4	CASRTTSGGPVGELFF	TGTGCCAGCAGAACCACTAGCGGGGGCCCGGTCGGGGAGCTGTTTTTT
TRBD1	-	TRBJ1-5	TRBV27	CASSFAGGKWQPQHF	TGTGCCAGCAGTTTCGCAGGGGGCAAATGGCAGCCCCAGCATTTT
-	few	TRBJ1-5	TRBV19	CASSIAGQPQHF	TGTGCCAGTAGTATAGCAGGTCAGCCCCAGCATTTT
TRBD2	-	TRBJ2-3	TRBV27	CASSPTGGHTDTQYF	TGTGCCAGCAGTCCTACGGGGGGGCACACAGATACGCAGTATTTT
-	-	TRBJ1-6	TRBV6-6	CASSLQGISYNSPLHF	TGTGCCAGCAGCTTGCAGGGAATCTCCTATAATTCACCCCTCCACTTT
-	-	TRBJ2-7	TRBV25-1	CASTYSYEQYF	TGTGCCAGCACTTACTCCTACGAGCAGTACTTC
TRBD1	-	TRBJ2-7	TRBV9	CASSPYATGADEQYF	TGTGCCAGCAGCCCGTACGCAACAGGGGCTGACGAGCAGTACTTC
TRBD1	-	TRBJ2-7	TRBV29-1	CSVDLRQGPSYEQYF	TGCAGCGTTGATCTGAGACAGGGGCCCTCCTACGAGCAGTACTTC
-	-	TRBJ2-7	TRBV5-6	CASSPGTSPYEQYF	TGTGCCAGCAGCCCCGGGACTTCCCCCTACGAGCAGTACTTC